This T cell receptor beta chain was documented in a study of blood T cell repertoires in COVID-19. CDR3 length: 16 residues. CDR1 is LNHDA, CDR2 SQIVND, per germline (reference sequence). The trim removed 3 bases at V and 2 bases at J, leaving 3 bases unmatched. Measured with immunoSEQ multiplex PCR; TCRdb has only the in-frame clones, and not every one. The table records 200,000 to 250,000 clones, about 83% of them present only once. The source of this sequence is an elderly man with acute or convalescent COVID-19. The J gene is TRBJ2-1, the V gene TRBV19; 11 positions match TRBD2. Sequenced input: peripheral blood. In DNA, the CDR3 is TGTGCCAGTAGTATTACTAGCGGGGGACCCTACAATGAGCAGTTCTTC. Its translation: CASSITSGGPYNEQFF.